A selection of T cell receptor beta chains follows, all from one sample in a study of shared clonotypes between healthy human individuals. Repertoires were generated with immunoSEQ multiplex PCR, while TCRdb's copy carries only in-frame clones and drops some. The sample holds about 2.4 million clones; approximately 90% are singletons and the top ten take around 0.14%. Material: naive CD4+ T cells sorted from blood. The receptors were sampled from a man younger than 35 in good health. The CDR3 runs from the conserved cysteine through the conserved F or W. A D gene is named only where the DNA matches it firmly. Some rows mark clone size as missing; the rest say once, few, many or name a class of expanded clone.

V gene: TRBV5-4
J gene: TRBJ2-2
D gene: TRBD2
clone size: -
CDR3 DNA: TGTGCCAGCAGCCCCGCGGGGGGACGGAACACCGGGGAGCTGTTTTTT
CDR3 protein: CASSPAGGRNTGELFF

V gene: TRBV19
J gene: TRBJ1-1
D gene: -
clone size: -
CDR3 DNA: TGTGCCAGTACGCGGGGTGGCACTGAAGCTTTCTTT
CDR3 protein: CASTRGGTEAFF

V gene: TRBV19
J gene: TRBJ1-1
D gene: TRBD1
clone size: -
CDR3 DNA: TGTGCCAGTAGTCTAGGGACAGAGAACACTGAAGCTTTCTTT
CDR3 protein: CASSLGTENTEAFF

V gene: TRBV18
J gene: TRBJ2-7
D gene: TRBD1
clone size: -
CDR3 DNA: TGTGCCAGCACTCTAAACGGACAGGGCTACGAGCAGTACTTC
CDR3 protein: CASTLNGQGYEQYF

V gene: TRBV6-5
J gene: TRBJ2-1
D gene: TRBD2
clone size: -
CDR3 DNA: TGTGCCACCTCACGGGGGGGGGAATACAATGAGCAGTTCTTC
CDR3 protein: CATSRGGEYNEQFF

V gene: TRBV5-5
J gene: TRBJ2-7
D gene: TRBD1
clone size: -
CDR3 DNA: TGTGCCAGCAGCTCCGACAGGGGGCACCTCTACGAGCAGTACTTC
CDR3 protein: CASSSDRGHLYEQYF

V gene: TRBV5-1
J gene: TRBJ2-1
D gene: TRBD1
clone size: -
CDR3 DNA: TGCGCCAGCAGCTTGACAGGGGTTGAGATCAATGAGCAGTTCTTC
CDR3 protein: CASSLTGVEINEQFF

V gene: TRBV7-3
J gene: TRBJ2-2
D gene: -
clone size: -
CDR3 DNA: TGTGCCAGCAGCTTAATGCGGGGGCTGAACACCGGGGAGCTGTTTTTT
CDR3 protein: CASSLMRGLNTGELFF

V gene: TRBV7-3
J gene: TRBJ2-3
D gene: -
clone size: once
CDR3 DNA: TGTGCCAGCAGCTTGTACAGGGATGATACGCAGTATTTT
CDR3 protein: CASSLYRDDTQYF

V gene: TRBV12-5
J gene: TRBJ1-1
D gene: -
clone size: -
CDR3 DNA: TGTGCTAGTGGTTCCGAGGGGTCCGGTGAAGCTTTCTTT
CDR3 protein: CASGSEGSGEAFF

V gene: TRBV5-1
J gene: TRBJ2-5
D gene: TRBD2
clone size: once
CDR3 DNA: TGCGCCACAAAACTAGCGGGGGCTCAAGAGACCCAGTACTTC
CDR3 protein: CATKLAGAQETQYF

V gene: TRBV18
J gene: TRBJ2-3
D gene: -
clone size: -
CDR3 DNA: TGTGCCAGCTCACCACGAATTTCCGGTGACCCAGATACGCAGTATTTT
CDR3 protein: CASSPRISGDPDTQYF

V gene: TRBV5-8
J gene: TRBJ2-3
D gene: -
clone size: -
CDR3 DNA: TGTGCCAGCAGCTTGGTAGAGGGAGATACGCAGTATTTT
CDR3 protein: CASSLVEGDTQYF

V gene: TRBV6-5
J gene: TRBJ1-5
D gene: -
clone size: -
CDR3 DNA: TGTGCCAGCAGCCGGACAGTGGACGGGCGGCCCCAGCATTTT
CDR3 protein: CASSRTVDGRPQHF

V gene: TRBV5-1
J gene: TRBJ2-7
D gene: -
clone size: few
CDR3 DNA: TGCGCCAGCAGGAGGCAGGAAGGAGGCGAGCAGTACTTC
CDR3 protein: CASRRQEGGEQYF

V gene: TRBV14
J gene: TRBJ1-5
D gene: -
clone size: -
CDR3 DNA: TGTGCCAGCAGCCCACGGGGATGTTCCCGGGGTCAGCCCCAGCATTTT
CDR3 protein: CASSPRGCSRGQPQHF

V gene: TRBV5-4
J gene: TRBJ2-7
D gene: TRBD1
clone size: -
CDR3 DNA: TGTGCCAGCAGCTTGGGGACAGGGGTCTACGAGCAGTACTTC
CDR3 protein: CASSLGTGVYEQYF

V gene: TRBV6-4
J gene: TRBJ2-3
D gene: TRBD2
clone size: -
CDR3 DNA: TGTGCCAGCAGTGACCGGGCGGGGGGATACACAGATACGCAGTATTTT
CDR3 protein: CASSDRAGGYTDTQYF

V gene: TRBV20-1
J gene: TRBJ2-7
D gene: -
clone size: -
CDR3 DNA: TGCAGTGCCCTCGACAGGCTCGAGCAGTACTTC
CDR3 protein: CSALDRLEQYF

V gene: TRBV5-1
J gene: TRBJ1-2
D gene: -
clone size: -
CDR3 DNA: TGCGCCAGCGCAAAACAGGGTGAGGCCTATGGCTACACCTTC
CDR3 protein: CASAKQGEAYGYTF

V gene: TRBV7-2
J gene: TRBJ2-5
D gene: -
clone size: -
CDR3 DNA: TGTGCCAGCAGCTTGGCAGGGTCGGCAGAGACCCAGTACTTC
CDR3 protein: CASSLAGSAETQYF

V gene: TRBV19
J gene: TRBJ1-2
D gene: -
clone size: -
CDR3 DNA: TGTGCCAGTACGGACAGAAACTATGGCTACACCTTC
CDR3 protein: CASTDRNYGYTF

V gene: TRBV2
J gene: TRBJ1-6
D gene: TRBD1
clone size: -
CDR3 DNA: TGTGCCAGCAGTGAGGACAGGGGTTATTCACCCCTCCACTTT
CDR3 protein: CASSEDRGYSPLHF

V gene: TRBV7-9
J gene: TRBJ1-2
D gene: TRBD1
clone size: -
CDR3 DNA: TGTGCCAGCAGCCTAACCCGACAGGGAGGTGACTATGGCTACACCTTC
CDR3 protein: CASSLTRQGGDYGYTF

V gene: TRBV10-3
J gene: TRBJ2-5
D gene: -
clone size: -
CDR3 DNA: TGTGCCATCGGAGAACTACAGGGTCGGGAGACCCAGTACTTC
CDR3 protein: CAIGELQGRETQYF

V gene: TRBV14
J gene: TRBJ2-7
D gene: -
clone size: -
CDR3 DNA: TGTGCCAGCAGCCTTTCGGGCCCCTACGAGCAGTACTTC
CDR3 protein: CASSLSGPYEQYF

V gene: TRBV14
J gene: TRBJ2-1
D gene: TRBD2
clone size: -
CDR3 DNA: TGTGCCAGCAGCCGAGGGCTTTTAGCGGGAGCTTTCAATGAGCAGTTCTTC
CDR3 protein: CASSRGLLAGAFNEQFF

V gene: TRBV5-1
J gene: TRBJ2-3
D gene: TRBD2
clone size: -
CDR3 DNA: TGCGCCAGCAGCTTCGGGTCTAGCGGGAGAGATACGCAGTATTTT
CDR3 protein: CASSFGSSGRDTQYF

V gene: TRBV9
J gene: TRBJ1-2
D gene: -
clone size: -
CDR3 DNA: TGTGCCAGCAGCCCCCCCGGGATGGGGAACTATGGCTACACCTTC
CDR3 protein: CASSPPGMGNYGYTF

V gene: TRBV6-5
J gene: TRBJ1-6
D gene: -
clone size: -
CDR3 DNA: TGTGCCAGCAGTACAGGGTCTGCTAATTCACCCCTCCACTTT
CDR3 protein: CASSTGSANSPLHF

V gene: TRBV7-2
J gene: TRBJ2-1
D gene: TRBD2
clone size: -
CDR3 DNA: TGTGCCAGCAGCTTAATGACGACTAGCGGGAGTTCCAATGAGCAGTTCTTC
CDR3 protein: CASSLMTTSGSSNEQFF

V gene: TRBV2
J gene: TRBJ2-3
D gene: -
clone size: -
CDR3 DNA: TGTGCCACCGCAGGAGAAGGTGATACGCAGTATTTT
CDR3 protein: CATAGEGDTQYF

V gene: TRBV7-2
J gene: TRBJ2-1
D gene: TRBD1
clone size: once
CDR3 DNA: TGTGCCAGCAGCTTAGTTCACGGGACAGCCTACAATGAGCAGTTCTTC
CDR3 protein: CASSLVHGTAYNEQFF

V gene: TRBV29-1
J gene: TRBJ2-7
D gene: -
clone size: -
CDR3 DNA: TGCAGCGTTGGTCCGCGATGGTCTAGCTCCTACGAGCAGTACTTC
CDR3 protein: CSVGPRWSSSYEQYF

V gene: TRBV7-3
J gene: TRBJ2-2
D gene: -
clone size: -
CDR3 DNA: TGTGCCAGCAGCCGGACGGGAACCGGGGAGCTGTTTTTT
CDR3 protein: CASSRTGTGELFF

V gene: TRBV9
J gene: TRBJ2-5
D gene: -
clone size: once
CDR3 DNA: TGTGCCAGCAGCCAGGGTGGCCAAGAGACCCAGTACTTC
CDR3 protein: CASSQGGQETQYF

V gene: TRBV7-2
J gene: TRBJ2-2
D gene: -
clone size: -
CDR3 DNA: TGTGCCAGCAGCCAAAGAGGGGGGGCCGGGGAGCTGTTTTTT
CDR3 protein: CASSQRGGAGELFF

V gene: TRBV5-1
J gene: TRBJ2-2
D gene: TRBD2
clone size: -
CDR3 DNA: TGCGCCAGCAGCCCAGCGGGAGACGCCGGGGAGCTGTTTTTT
CDR3 protein: CASSPAGDAGELFF

V gene: TRBV2
J gene: TRBJ1-1
D gene: -
clone size: -
CDR3 DNA: TGTGCCAGCAGTGAAGCGGCAGGGAGGGACACTGAAGCTTTCTTT
CDR3 protein: CASSEAAGRDTEAFF

V gene: TRBV23-1
J gene: TRBJ2-7
D gene: -
clone size: -
CDR3 DNA: TGCGCCAGCAGTCTAAAAGACGAGCAGTACTTC
CDR3 protein: CASSLKDEQYF

V gene: TRBV11-2
J gene: TRBJ1-1
D gene: -
clone size: -
CDR3 DNA: TGTGCCAGCAGCTTAGCGGCACAGATCGTCACTGAAGCTTTCTTT
CDR3 protein: CASSLAAQIVTEAFF

V gene: TRBV19
J gene: TRBJ2-3
D gene: TRBD2
clone size: -
CDR3 DNA: TGTGCCAGTAGCCGAAGAGCCGGGACTAGCGGGGACACAGATACGCAGTATTTT
CDR3 protein: CASSRRAGTSGDTDTQYF

V gene: TRBV5-1
J gene: TRBJ2-1
D gene: -
clone size: -
CDR3 DNA: TGCGCCAGCAGCTTGGGGGAGATAAGCGGTGAGCAGTTCTTC
CDR3 protein: CASSLGEISGEQFF

V gene: TRBV18
J gene: TRBJ2-1
D gene: TRBD2
clone size: once
CDR3 DNA: TGTGCCAGCTCACCACCAGCGGGACTAGCGGGCGAGCAGTTCTTC
CDR3 protein: CASSPPAGLAGEQFF

V gene: TRBV6-1
J gene: TRBJ1-6
D gene: -
clone size: -
CDR3 DNA: TGTGCCAGCAGTACAGGACAGAGATATTCACCCCTCCACTTT
CDR3 protein: CASSTGQRYSPLHF